The rows below give T cell receptor beta chains drawn from one sample of a study of response to subunit inactivated influenza vaccine. TCRdb reprocessed the RT-PCR reads with MiXCR, giving one entry per CDR3 protein. The data contain some 190,000 distinct CDR3 sequences, approximately 15% of them seen just once; the ten biggest clones take up about 28%. Sequencing was performed on CD8+ T cells sorted from PBMCs, taken 5 days after vaccination. The receptors shown here come from a man between 45 and 60 years old who received an inactivated influenza vaccine. Each CDR3 is given with its conserved first and last residue. D genes are given only for firm matches. A row's size may be missing; if present it is once, few, many or a size class.

D gene: .; clone size: .; J gene: TRBJ1-5; V gene: TRBV6-1; CDR3 DNA: TGTGCCAGCAGGACAAGGGAGTATAGCAATCAGCCCCAGCATTTT; CDR3 protein: CASRTREYSNQPQHF
D gene: TRBD2; clone size: .; J gene: TRBJ2-5; V gene: TRBV6-1; CDR3 DNA: TGTGCCAGCAGTGATACTCCGGGACTAGTGGAAAGGGCCCAGTACTTC; CDR3 protein: CASSDTPGLVERAQYF
D gene: .; clone size: few; J gene: TRBJ1-1; V gene: TRBV7-9; CDR3 DNA: TGTGCCAGCAGCTCTCAGAGCTCCGAAGCTTTCTTT; CDR3 protein: CASSSQSSEAFF
D gene: TRBD1; clone size: .; J gene: TRBJ1-4; V gene: TRBV12-3/TRBV12-4; CDR3 DNA: TGTGCCAGCAGCTACCTCGGGACAGGGGCAACTGAAAAACTGTTTTTT; CDR3 protein: CASSYLGTGATEKLFF
D gene: .; clone size: few; J gene: TRBJ2-5; V gene: TRBV28; CDR3 DNA: TGTGCCAGCAGTTTAGGGCAAACCAAAGAGACCCAGTACTTC; CDR3 protein: CASSLGQTKETQYF
D gene: TRBD1; clone size: .; J gene: TRBJ2-7; V gene: TRBV28; CDR3 DNA: TGTGCCAGCAGTTTTTTCGGGACAGGGGTAGGCTACGAGCAGTACTTC; CDR3 protein: CASSFFGTGVGYEQYF
D gene: .; clone size: .; J gene: TRBJ2-3; V gene: TRBV18; CDR3 DNA: TGTGCCAGCTCACTTAGATCACGCCCCAGCACAGATACGCAGTATTTT; CDR3 protein: CASSLRSRPSTDTQYF
D gene: TRBD2; clone size: .; J gene: TRBJ2-7; V gene: TRBV19; CDR3 DNA: TGTGCCAGTAGTCTAGCGGGAGTCAACCACTACGAGCAGTACTTC; CDR3 protein: CASSLAGVNHYEQYF
D gene: TRBD1; clone size: .; J gene: TRBJ1-1; V gene: TRBV7-8; CDR3 DNA: TGTGCCAGCAGCTCCCGGAACAGGGGCCTTGCGAACACTGAAGCTTTCTTT; CDR3 protein: CASSSRNRGLANTEAFF
D gene: .; clone size: many; J gene: TRBJ2-1; V gene: TRBV24-1; CDR3 DNA: TGTGCCACCAGTGTATCGGCGGTTGCCAATGAGCAGTTCTTC; CDR3 protein: CATSVSAVANEQFF
D gene: .; clone size: .; J gene: TRBJ2-7; V gene: TRBV7-9; CDR3 DNA: TGTGCCAGCAGCTCCCCCGGGACTGTCTACGAGCAGTACTTC; CDR3 protein: CASSSPGTVYEQYF
D gene: TRBD2; clone size: .; J gene: TRBJ2-3; V gene: TRBV15; CDR3 DNA: TGTGCCACCAGCCCGGGGGGGAAGGGGGTCATAGCCACAGATACGCAGTATTTT; CDR3 protein: CATSPGGKGVIATDTQYF
D gene: .; clone size: few; J gene: TRBJ2-6; V gene: TRBV9; CDR3 DNA: TGTGCCAGCAGCCCTTGGGAATCGGGGGCCAACGTCCTGACTTTC; CDR3 protein: CASSPWESGANVLTF
D gene: .; clone size: .; J gene: TRBJ1-3; V gene: TRBV27; CDR3 DNA: TGTGCCAGCTATACGAGCTCTGGAAACACCATATATTTT; CDR3 protein: CASYTSSGNTIYF
D gene: .; clone size: few; J gene: TRBJ2-1; V gene: TRBV28; CDR3 DNA: TGTGCCAGCAGACTATTGGGGGGACAGAGCTCCTACAATGAGCAGTTCTTC; CDR3 protein: CASRLLGGQSSYNEQFF
D gene: .; clone size: few; J gene: TRBJ2-5; V gene: TRBV20-1; CDR3 DNA: TGCAGTGCTACAGCAGTCTTGGGGCCGATCCAAGAGACCCAGTACTTC; CDR3 protein: CSATAVLGPIQETQYF
D gene: TRBD1; clone size: .; J gene: TRBJ2-2; V gene: TRBV15; CDR3 DNA: TGTGCCACCAGCAACAGACAGGGGACCGGGGAGCTGTTTTTT; CDR3 protein: CATSNRQGTGELFF
D gene: .; clone size: once; J gene: TRBJ2-3; V gene: TRBV3-1; CDR3 DNA: TGTGCCAGCAGCCAAGATGACCCTCACGACTCCACAGATACGCAGTATTTT; CDR3 protein: CASSQDDPHDSTDTQYF